Shown below are 12 T cell receptor beta chains from a single sample sequenced in a study of a mutant IDH1 vaccine in newly diagnosed glioma. The method was immunoSEQ multiplex PCR; TCRdb's version includes in-frame clones alone and lacks a portion of them. The table records 70,000 to 95,000 clones, around 85% of them present only once. Time point meaning: week 23, last vaccination. Vaccine doses each comprised 300 ug of mutant IDH1 20-mer peptide, with topical imiquimod. Antigens for these TCRs are unknown. Here the sequenced sample was PBMCs, taken from a glioma patient whose treatment included an IDH1 peptide vaccine. The receptors here all came from a woman aged 45-59 years with glioma.

This clone was seen only once. The rearrangement links TRBV2 to TRBJ1-4; TRBD1 might be the D (5 bases). V was clipped by 6 bases and J by 3 bases, with 14 bases between them. CDR3 length: 15 amino acids. CDR1 is SNHLY, CDR2 FYNNEI, per germline. The CDR3 reads CASREGFLANEKLFF. In DNA, the CDR3 is TGTGCCAGCAGGGAGGGGTTCTTGGCTAATGAAAAACTGTTTTTT.

The rearrangement links TRBV7-3 to TRBJ2-3, with D perhaps given as TRBD1 or TRBD2 (5 bases each). Trimming stripped 2 bases from V and 9 bases from J, with 9 bases between. The V gene's germline CDR1 is SGHTA and CDR2 FQGTGA. The CDR3 contains 12 residues. The CDR3 region is CASSLEWGTQYF. The CDR3 coding sequence is TGTGCCAGCAGCTTAGAATGGGGGACGCAGTATTTT. The variable domain in full, with the rest retrieved from reference TRBV7-3 and TRBJ2-3, is GAGVSQTPSNKVTEKGKYVELRCDPISGHTALYWYRQSLGQGPEFLIYFQGTGAADDSGLPNDRFFAVRPEGSVSTLKIQRTERGDSAVYLCASSLEWGTQYFGPGTRLTVL.

The chain uses TRBV9 and TRBJ2-1; a possible D gene is TRBD1 (5 bases). Germline CDR1 reads SGDLS; CDR2 reads YYNGEE. Trimming took off 0 bases at V and 6 bases at J, with 7 bases between the two ends. The CDR3 is 13 amino acids. CDR3 sequence: CASSVGRANEQFF. The CDR3, as DNA: TGTGCCAGCAGCGTAGGCAGGGCCAATGAGCAGTTCTTC. Using reference TRBV9 and TRBJ2-1 for the parts outside the CDR3, the full variable domain is DSGVTQTPKHLITATGQRVTLRCSPRSGDLSVYWYQQSLDQGLQFLIQYYNGEERAKGNILERFSAQQFPDLHSELNLSSLELGDSALYFCASSVGRANEQFFGPGTRLTVL.

V usage is TRBV6-1 and J usage is TRBJ1-1; D unclear. The germline V gene encodes CDR1 MNHNS and CDR2 SASEGT. Trimming cost V 1 base and J 1 base, with 10 bases left between them. This CDR3 is 15 amino acids long. For the CDR3, the DNA is TGTGCCAGCAGTGAAGAGGGTGGATGGAACACTGAAGCTTTCTTT. Encoded protein: CASSEEGGWNTEAFF.

The chain employs TRBV11-2 and TRBJ2-7; 9 nucleotides align to TRBD1. Germline CDR1 SGHAT, CDR2 FQNNGV. J lost 4 bases, V lost 7 bases, and 14 bases had no gene match. The CDR3 spans 16 residues. CDR3 protein: CASTDSGTGYGYEQYF. CDR3 DNA sequence: TGTGCCAGCACAGACTCCGGGACAGGGTATGGGTACGAGCAGTACTTC.

V and J are TRBV9 and TRBJ1-1; D not resolved. V lost 0 bases and J lost 7, with 13 bases in between. The CDR3 runs 14 residues. Germline V lookup: CDR1 SGDLS, CDR2 YYNGEE. The CDR3 DNA is TGTGCCAGCAGCGTAGGCCTGGGTTCCGGTGAAGCTTTCTTT. Protein product: CASSVGLGSGEAFF.

This chain links TRBV28 with TRBJ1-5; D might be TRBD1 (5 bases). The germline V gene encodes CDR1 MDHEN and CDR2 SYDVKM. The length of the CDR3 is 16 residues. Trimming removed 0 bases from V and 4 bases from J, with 13 bases in between. The CDR3 loop reads CASSLWVSKGNQPQHF. CDR3 nucleotides: TGTGCCAGCAGTTTATGGGTATCCAAGGGGAATCAGCCCCAGCATTTT.

This clone was recorded once. V usage is TRBV19 and J usage is TRBJ2-7; unclear D gene. The CDR3 covers 15 residues. The germline V and J ends were trimmed by 0 bases and 3 bases, with 12 bases remaining between them. In germline, CDR1 is LNHDA, CDR2 SQIVND (reference sequence). CDR3 amino acids: CASSIDLETLYEQYF. CDR3 bases: TGTGCCAGTAGTATAGATCTAGAGACTCTCTACGAGCAGTACTTC.

The rearrangement links TRBV6-4 to TRBJ1-4, with D perhaps matching TRBD1 (5 bases). The CDR3 runs 15 residues. V shed 5 bases and J shed 7 bases, with 17 bases lying between them. Germline CDR1 and CDR2: MRHNA and SNTAGT. CDR3: CASSRRDGGGEKLFF. Written as DNA, the CDR3 is TGTGCCAGCAGTAGACGGGACGGAGGTGGTGAAAAACTGTTTTTT.

The chain has TRBV9 and TRBJ2-7; the match to TRBD2 covers 13 bases. Losses at the gene ends were 0 bases for V and 7 bases for J; bases not matched to a gene: 4. Germline CDR1 reads SGDLS; CDR2 reads YYNGEE. There are 15 residues in the CDR3. CDR3 residues: CASSVGTSGRGEQYF. CDR3 sequence (DNA): TGTGCCAGCAGCGTAGGCACTAGCGGGAGGGGTGAGCAGTACTTC.

In the case of this clone: Other DNA sequences in this sample translate to the same CDR3. This chain uses TRBV9 with TRBJ2-7; D may correspond to TRBD1 or TRBD2 (5 bases each). Germline V lookup: CDR1 SGDLS, CDR2 YYNGEE. The CDR3 loop spans 13 amino acids. Trimming left V 4 bases short and J 4 bases short, with 12 bases between. The CDR3 here is CASSPGGGYEQYF. CDR3 in DNA: TGTGCCAGCAGCCCCGGTGGGGGTTACGAGCAGTACTTC.

The J gene is TRBJ2-7, the V gene TRBV5-5; the match to TRBD2 covers 7 bases. Germline V lookup: CDR1 SGHKS, CDR2 YYEKEE (reference sequence). The CDR3 covers 12 residues. J was trimmed by 3 bases and V by 4 bases; bases with no gene match: 1. CDR3 loop: CASSRTSYEQYF. CDR3 in DNA: TGTGCCAGCAGCCGGACTAGCTACGAGCAGTACTTC.